The T cell receptor (beta chain) under discussion was sequenced for a study of T-cell reconstitution after alpha-beta-depleted transplantation in children. Study-wide results and caveats: Diversity of TCRbeta at day 60 was high in some patients, arising from surviving recipient T cells and thymic progenitors.

This clonotype was counted at least ten times. Antigen specificity is unknown. Its ends do not fully match the called genes, so a read error is possible. The library targeted TCRbeta and was prepared with unique molecular identifiers. From the PCR reads, TCRdb called clonotypes with MiXCR, one entry per CDR3 protein. The table shows about 290,000 distinct CDR3 sequences, with around 10% occurring only once. The length of the CDR3 is 12 residues. The germline gives CDR1 PRHDT, CDR2 FYEKMQ (reference sequence). The specimen comprised PBMCs, sampled before TCRalphabeta/CD19-depleted stem cell transplant. The source is a boy under two years old with acute myeloid leukemia, due to receive a stem cell transplant. J is TRBJ2-1 and V is TRBV13, with 10 nucleotides matching TRBD2. CDR3 bases: TGTGCCAGCAGCTTACTAGCGGGGGACAAGGACTTC. As protein: CASSLLAGDKDF.